The 16 T cell receptor beta chains below come from one sample, sequenced in a study of beta chain features in type 1 diabetes. Expressed TCRB transcripts were sequenced because the entire RNA isolate underwent reverse transcription. Clones were read by immunoSEQ multiplex PCR, and TCRdb kept only the in-frame ones, dropping some. The repertoire consists of roughly 14,000 clones, with around two fifths occurring once and the leading ten covering approximately 0.53%. Material: stem cell memory CD4+ T cells from blood. All receptors come from a woman between 40 and 50 years old in good health.

V gene TRBV11-3 combines with J gene TRBJ2-1; maybe TRBD2 (7 bases). From germline, CDR1 is SGHNT and CDR2 YENEEA. The V end was cut by 1 base, the J end by 9 bases, with 13 bases between. The CDR3 is made up of 14 amino acids. CDR3 in amino acids: CASSLGRGGSEQFF. Written as DNA, the CDR3 is TGTGCCAGCAGCTTAGGCAGGGGAGGGAGTGAGCAGTTCTTC.

This clone was counted between two and nine times. Written as DNA, the CDR3 is TGTGCTAGTGGTTTGGTACGGGGGAGCTACACCTTC. Protein: CASGLVRGSYTF. The chain links TRBV12-5 to TRBJ1-2; weak D call: TRBD1 (5 bases). CDR1 and CDR2 (germline): LGHNT, FRNRAP. V was trimmed by 0 bases and J by 9 bases, leaving 8 bases between them. This CDR3 spans 12 amino acids. The entire variable domain, with the rest obtained from reference TRBV12-5 and TRBJ1-2, is as follows: DARVTQTPRHKVTEMGQEVTMRCQPILGHNTVFWYRQTMMQGLELLAYFRNRAPLDDSGMPKDRFSAEMPDATLATLKIQPSEPRDSAVYFCASGLVRGSYTFGSGTRLTVV.

V is TRBV7-9 and J is TRBJ1-2, with TRBD1 matching 7 bases. The V gene's germline CDR1 is SEHNR and CDR2 FQNEAQ (reference sequence). The CDR3 sequence is 15 residues long. Unmatched junction bases numbered 7, after V lost 5 bases and J lost 1 base. CDR3 coding DNA: TGTGCCAGCAGCGGAGGGACAGTCGATAACTATGGCTACACCTTC. It encodes CASSGGTVDNYGYTF. Looking up the rest from reference TRBV7-9 and TRBJ1-2 gives the full variable domain: DTGVSQNPRHKITKRGQNVTFRCDPISEHNRLYWYRQTLGQGPEFLTYFQNEAQLEKSRLLSDRFSAERPKGSFSTLEIQRTEQGDSAMYLCASSGGTVDNYGYTFGSGTRLTVV.

This clone was recorded a few times. J is TRBJ1-6 and V is TRBV7-9; 9 bases align to TRBD1. Per germline, CDR1 SEHNR and CDR2 FQNEAQ (reference sequence). This CDR3 is 14 amino acids long. The ends lost 4 bases at V and 7 bases at J; junction bases unmatched: 2. Written as DNA, the CDR3 is TGTGCCAGCAGCTACGGGACAGGGAATTCACCCCTCCACTTT. Amino acid sequence: CASSYGTGNSPLHF. The whole variable domain, remainder taken from reference TRBV7-9 and TRBJ1-6, is DTGVSQNPRHKITKRGQNVTFRCDPISEHNRLYWYRQTLGQGPEFLTYFQNEAQLEKSRLLSDRFSAERPKGSFSTLEIQRTEQGDSAMYLCASSYGTGNSPLHFGNGTRLTVT.

This clone has a handful of counts. This chain connects TRBV4-1 to TRBJ1-2; possibly TRBD1 for D (6 bases). The CDR3 consists of 15 residues. Trimming pared 1 base from V and 7 bases from J, leaving 16 bases between. Germline V gene sequence: CDR1 MGHRA, CDR2 YSYEKL. CDR3 region: CASSQVGRGIAGYTF. The CDR3 region has the DNA TGCGCCAGCAGCCAAGTCGGCAGGGGTATTGCTGGCTACACCTTC.

The chain employs TRBV28 and TRBJ2-4, with D possibly TRBD2 on 6 matching bases. CDR1 MDHEN and CDR2 SYDVKM come from the germline V gene. V was clipped by 5 bases and J by 0 bases, with 14 bases between them. This CDR3 has 16 amino acids. This CDR3 reads CASSPGGELAKNIQYF. The DNA for the CDR3 is TGTGCCAGCAGTCCCGGCGGGGAGCTAGCCAAAAACATTCAGTACTTC.

This clone turned up a few times. This chain uses TRBV7-2 with TRBJ2-2; 12 bases map to TRBD2. CDR1 is SGHTA, CDR2 FQGNSA, per germline. This CDR3 region has 17 residues. The junction had 11 bases not matched to a gene; V was cut back by 5 bases and J by 7 bases. The CDR3 DNA reads TGTGCCAGCAGCCGACCTCCTAGCGGGGGGGCCTACGGGGAGCTGTTTTTT. The encoded protein is CASSRPPSGGAYGELFF.

The gene calls are TRBV6-5 and TRBJ1-3; D ambiguous. Looked up from germline, CDR1 is MNHEY and CDR2 is SVGAGI. This CDR3 spans 15 amino acids. Trimming left V 4 bases short and J 0 bases short, with 10 bases between. The DNA for the CDR3 is TGTGCCAGCAGTTTAGGAGGTACCTCTGGAAACACCATATATTTT. Amino acids: CASSLGGTSGNTIYF.

The genes are TRBV6-5 and TRBJ2-3; TRBD1 matches 12 bases. There are 12 residues in the CDR3. Germline-derived CDR1 and CDR2 are MNHEY and SVGAGI. Trimming at V came to 4 bases and at J to 14 bases, leaving 4 bases not matched to a gene. The CDR3 region has the DNA TGTGCCAGCAGTTGGGGGACAGGGGGCATGTATTTT. Encoded protein: CASSWGTGGMYF.

The table lists this clone with a few counts. V gene TRBV6-5 combines with J gene TRBJ2-7, with D possibly TRBD2 on 7 matching bases. Germline lookup yields CDR1 MNHEY and CDR2 SVGAGI. Between the trimmed V and J ends, which lost 0 bases and 0 bases, there was a span of 12 bases. The CDR3 loop spans 16 amino acids. CDR3 DNA: TGTGCCAGCAGTTACTCGATAGGGGGGGCCTCCTACGAGCAGTACTTC. This sequence encodes CASSYSIGGASYEQYF.

In its sample, this clone ranks as medium-sized (0.01 to 0.1%). The rearrangement uses TRBV18 and TRBJ2-5, with 8 bases identical to TRBD1. Germline CDR1 is KGHSH and CDR2 is LQKENI. The CDR3 covers 17 residues. Losses at the gene ends were 2 bases for V and 4 bases for J; bases not matched to a gene: 12. The CDR3 DNA reads TGTGCCAGCTCACCAAGTGGTTTAGTAGGACAGGGAGAGACCCAGTACTTC. Residues: CASSPSGLVGQGETQYF.

The gene calls are TRBV18 and TRBJ1-3; possibly TRBD1 for D (5 bases). The germline V and J ends were trimmed by 5 bases and 5 bases, with 10 bases remaining between them. The length of the CDR3 is 13 residues. CDR1 KGHSH and CDR2 LQKENI come from the germline V gene. The DNA of the CDR3 is TGTGCCAGCTCAGAGACAGCGAGAAACACCATATATTTT. This gives the protein CASSETARNTIYF.

This rearrangement joins TRBV7-2 to TRBJ2-5; D call uncertain. V dropped 1 base and J dropped 0 bases, with 6 bases sitting between them. CDR1 is SGHTA, CDR2 FQGNSA, per germline. The CDR3 runs 14 residues. The DNA of the CDR3 is TGTGCCAGCAGCTTAGTGTTAGACCAAGAGACCCAGTACTTC. This sequence encodes CASSLVLDQETQYF.

The rearrangement links TRBV11-2 to TRBJ1-2, with D possibly TRBD1 on 5 matching bases. V dropped 1 base and J dropped 2 bases, with 14 bases sitting between them. This CDR3 spans 16 amino acids. CDR1 is SGHAT, CDR2 FQNNGV, per germline. CDR3 sequence reads: CASSLGGGGRNYGYTF. In DNA, the CDR3 is TGTGCCAGCAGCTTAGGGGGCGGGGGAAGGAACTATGGCTACACCTTC.

V and J are TRBV18 and TRBJ2-5, with TRBD2 matching 8 bases. The V gene end was trimmed by 3 bases and the J gene end by 4 bases; junction bases not matched to a gene: 7. Germline V gene lookup returns CDR1 KGHSH and CDR2 LQKENI. The CDR3 totals 15 residues. The CDR3 here is CASSPPSGGAETQYF. Written as DNA, the CDR3 is TGTGCCAGCTCACCTCCCAGCGGGGGTGCAGAGACCCAGTACTTC.

This clone was observed a single time. The V and J genes are TRBV7-2 and TRBJ1-1; TRBD1 is a possible D gene (6 bases). Trimming left V 5 bases short and J 0 bases short, with 13 bases between. Germline-derived CDR1 and CDR2 are SGHTA and FQGNSA. The CDR3 spans 15 residues. CDR3 amino acids: CASSRPGTMNTEAFF. The CDR3 coding sequence is TGTGCCAGCAGCCGCCCCGGGACAATGAACACTGAAGCTTTCTTT. Full variable domain (outside the CDR3, taken from reference TRBV7-2 and TRBJ1-1): GAGVSQSPSNKVTEKGKDVELRCDPISGHTALYWYRQSLGQGLEFLIYFQGNSAPDKSGLPSDRFSAERTGGSVSTLTIQRTQQEDSAVYLCASSRPGTMNTEAFFGQGTRLTVV.